Following are 23 T cell receptor beta chains from one sample sequenced in a study of blood T cell repertoires in COVID-19. Assay: immunoSEQ multiplex PCR; the TCRdb copy retains only in-frame clones and omits some. This sample has roughly 40,000 clones, with about 70% found just once. Sequencing used peripheral blood. The receptors come from a man aged 65-85 years with active or convalescent COVID-19.

V is TRBV5-1 and J is TRBJ2-2; possibly TRBD1 for D (6 bases). The CDR3 consists of 15 residues. Trimming shortened V by 7 bases and J by 0 bases, and 13 bases separated the two germline ends. Germline V gene sequence: CDR1 SGHRS, CDR2 YFSETQ. The CDR3 bases are TGCGCCAGCGGTCGTACAGGGACGAACACCGGGGAGCTGTTTTTT. The encoded protein is CASGRTGTNTGELFF.

The chain has TRBV30 and TRBJ1-6; TRBD1 matches at 9 bases. The V gene end was trimmed by 5 bases and the J gene end by 14 bases; junction bases not matched to a gene: 4. This CDR3 has 11 amino acids. The germline V gene encodes CDR1 GTSNPN and CDR2 SVGIG (reference sequence). This chain's CDR3 is CAWGQGNTLHF. For the CDR3, the DNA is TGTGCCTGGGGACAGGGGAACACCCTCCACTTT.

The chain has TRBV11-3 and TRBJ1-4; 8 positions match TRBD1. J was trimmed by 0 bases and V by 5 bases; bases with no gene match: 5. CDR1 is SGHNT, CDR2 YENEEA, per germline. This CDR3 comprises 16 residues. Here the CDR3 DNA reads TGTGCCAGCAGCCCGACAGGGGCTCCAACTAATGAAAAACTGTTTTTT. Its protein product is CASSPTGAPTNEKLFF.

This clone occurred a few times. J is TRBJ2-5 and V is TRBV30, with 8 positions matching TRBD1. Germline values: CDR1 GTSNPN, CDR2 SVGIG (reference sequence). CDR3 size: 13 residues. V gave up 2 bases and J gave up 5 bases; unmatched junction bases: 4. The CDR3 DNA reads as TGTGCCTGGAGTAGACAGGGGACGGAGACCCAGTACTTC. Residues: CAWSRQGTETQYF.

This clone was found once. The genes are TRBV6-5 and TRBJ1-2, with 10 positions matching TRBD1. The CDR3 spans 15 residues. Unmatched junction bases numbered 6, after V lost 5 bases and J lost 3 bases. From germline, CDR1 is MNHEY and CDR2 SVGAGI. CDR3 loop: CASSSWDRGYYGYTF. The DNA for the CDR3 is TGTGCCAGCAGTAGTTGGGACAGGGGATACTATGGCTACACCTTC.

This sequence joins TRBV28 and TRBJ1-1; 7 bases agree with TRBD1. The CDR3 spans 14 residues. V lost 6 bases, J lost 1 base, and 5 bases stayed unmatched. In germline, CDR1 is MDHEN, CDR2 SYDVKM. The CDR3 DNA is TGTGCCAGCAGACCGGGACAGAAGAACACTGAAGCTTTCTTT. It yields the protein CASRPGQKNTEAFF.

The chain links TRBV2 to TRBJ1-6, with 8 nucleotides matching TRBD1. With V trimmed by 8 bases and J by 8 bases, 8 bases remained unmatched. This CDR3 region has 14 residues. Germline V CDR1 and CDR2: SNHLY, FYNNEI. CDR3 DNA sequence: TGTGCCAGCCGAGGGGACAGGAGTGATTCACCCCTCCACTTT. Translating it yields CASRGDRSDSPLHF.

V usage is TRBV27 and J usage is TRBJ2-7, with D perhaps TRBD2 (5 bases). The V gene lost 2 bases and the J gene lost 2 bases, with 16 bases spanning the gap. Germline V gene data show CDR1 as MNHEY and CDR2 as SMNVEV (reference sequence). The CDR3 spans 16 residues. CDR3 protein: CASSLQDGEPPYEQYF. The CDR3 DNA reads TGTGCCAGCAGTTTACAGGACGGGGAGCCTCCCTACGAGCAGTACTTC.

This clone was detected only a few times. The V call is TRBV4-2, the J call TRBJ1-4; no clear D. The CDR3 runs 16 residues. Germline CDR1 is LGHNA and CDR2 is YNFKEQ. V lost 5 bases to trimming and J lost 0 bases, with 13 bases between them. The CDR3 DNA reads TGTGCCAGCAGCGGGGAGGTGACTGCAACTAATGAAAAACTGTTTTTT. The encoded protein is CASSGEVTATNEKLFF.

This rearrangement joins TRBV7-3 to TRBJ2-2; D is possibly TRBD1 (5 bases). Germline V CDR1 and CDR2: SGHTA, FQGTGA. This CDR3 contains 14 residues. Trimming shortened V by 5 bases and J by 0 bases, and 7 bases separated the two germline ends. CDR3 residues: CASSVTANTGELFF. CDR3 DNA: TGTGCCAGCAGCGTGACAGCGAACACCGGGGAGCTGTTTTTT. Based on the CDR3 plus reference TRBV7-3 and TRBJ2-2, the full variable domain is GAGVSQTPSNKVTEKGKYVELRCDPISGHTALYWYRQSLGQGPEFLIYFQGTGAADDSGLPNDRFFAVRPEGSVSTLKIQRTERGDSAVYLCASSVTANTGELFFGEGSRLTVL.

V usage is TRBV5-1 and J usage is TRBJ1-1; 7 nucleotides match TRBD1. V was pared by 4 bases and J by 4 bases, with 7 bases of the junction left unmatched. The CDR3 loop spans 14 amino acids. Germline V lookup: CDR1 SGHRS, CDR2 YFSETQ. The CDR3 nucleotides read TGCGCCAGCAGCCCCGCGGGACAGAGCACTGAAGCTTTCTTT. Its translation: CASSPAGQSTEAFF.

CDR3 amino acids: CASSWTGLDNEQFF. DNA of the CDR3: TGTGCCAGCAGCTGGACAGGGTTAGACAATGAGCAGTTCTTC. This chain connects TRBV7-9 to TRBJ2-1, with 8 positions matching TRBD1. Germline CDR1 reads SEHNR; CDR2 reads FQNEAQ (reference sequence). The CDR3 covers 14 residues. J gave up 5 bases and V 4 bases, and 4 bases lay outside the gene matches.

V gene TRBV28 combines with J gene TRBJ1-6, with D unclear. The CDR3 loop spans 13 amino acids. Looked up from germline, CDR1 is MDHEN and CDR2 is SYDVKM. The V end was cut by 6 bases, the J end by 10 bases, with 13 bases between. The CDR3 region is CASRDLWRSPLHF. The CDR3 nucleotides are TGTGCCAGCAGGGACCTATGGAGGTCACCCCTCCACTTT. The whole variable domain, remainder taken from reference TRBV28 and TRBJ1-6, is DVKVTQSSRYLVKRTGEKVFLECVQDMDHENMFWYRQDPGLGLRLIYFSYDVKMKEKGDIPEGYSVSREKKERFSLILESASTNQTSMYLCASRDLWRSPLHFGNGTRLTVT.

The chain has TRBV12-3 or TRBV12-4 and TRBJ2-2; D unresolved. Trimming stripped 3 bases from V and 5 bases from J, with 4 bases between. The CDR3 has 12 amino acids. Here the CDR3 reads CASSFMTGELFF. The CDR3 nucleotides read TGTGCCAGCAGTTTTATGACCGGGGAGCTGTTTTTT.

The chain recombines TRBV5-4 with TRBJ2-3; D is uncertain. This CDR3 comprises 12 residues. V shed 4 bases and J shed 4 bases, with 7 bases lying between them. Germline V gene sequence: CDR1 SGHNT, CDR2 YYREEE (reference sequence). In DNA form, the CDR3 reads TGTGCCAGCAGCCGAGGTGCAGATACGCAGTATTTT. The encoded protein is CASSRGADTQYF.

This sequence joins TRBV2 and TRBJ2-5; 9 bases fit TRBD1. Germline V CDR1 and CDR2: SNHLY, FYNNEI. The CDR3 runs to 14 residues. With 6 bases clipped from V and 4 bases from J, the junction kept 6 bases outside the gene matches. The CDR3 loop reads CASREQGAGETQYF. The CDR3 bases are TGTGCCAGCAGGGAACAGGGGGCGGGAGAGACCCAGTACTTC.

This clone was seen just once. The V call is TRBV30, the J call TRBJ2-5; 7 nucleotides agree with TRBD1. The CDR3 has 14 amino acids. Germline V CDR1 and CDR2: GTSNPN, SVGIG (reference sequence). Unmatched junction bases numbered 9, after V lost 3 bases and J lost 5 bases. The CDR3 DNA sequence: TGTGCCTGGAGACGGCAGGGGGTTCGTGAGACCCAGTACTTC. It codes for CAWRRQGVRETQYF.

This chain links TRBV6-5 with TRBJ2-7; TRBD1 aligns across 7 bases. The CDR3 sequence is 13 residues long. Germline trimming cut 6 bases from V and 11 bases from J; bases unmatched to any gene: 13. The germline CDR1 and CDR2 sequences are MNHEY and SVGAGI. The CDR3 protein is CASRNRGQRRKYF. In DNA form, the CDR3 reads TGTGCCAGCAGGAACAGGGGCCAAAGAAGAAAGTACTTC.

The gene calls are TRBV11-2 and TRBJ1-1, with TRBD1 as a possible D gene (6 bases). V lost 1 base and J 0 bases, leaving 15 bases between the germline ends. Germline V gene data show CDR1 as SGHAT and CDR2 as FQNNGV. CDR3 length: 17 residues. CDR3 sequence reads: CASSLGWGGSMNTEAFF. DNA for the CDR3: TGTGCCAGCAGCTTAGGTTGGGGGGGCTCGATGAACACTGAAGCTTTCTTT.

V usage is TRBV5-1 and J usage is TRBJ2-7; perhaps TRBD1 as D (6 bases). V was clipped by 2 bases and J by 1 base, with 22 bases between them. The CDR3 is 18 amino acids. Germline V gene sequence: CDR1 SGHRS, CDR2 YFSETQ. CDR3 in amino acids: CASSFRGNSKIKSYEQYF. CDR3 sequence (DNA): TGCGCCAGCAGCTTCAGGGGAAACTCTAAAATTAAATCCTACGAGCAGTACTTC.

The chain has TRBV5-1 and TRBJ2-1, with unresolved D. The V gene's germline CDR1 is SGHRS and CDR2 YFSETQ. The germline V and J ends were trimmed by 0 bases and 4 bases, with 11 bases remaining between them. The CDR3 spans 15 residues. The DNA of the CDR3 is TGCGCCAGCAGCTTGGGGCAGGATCATTACAATGAGCAGTTCTTC. Protein: CASSLGQDHYNEQFF.

The chain couples TRBV5-4 to TRBJ1-4; 7 bases line up with TRBD1. V dropped 4 bases and J dropped 6; count of bases not matched to a gene: 9. Germline values: CDR1 SGHNT, CDR2 YYREEE (reference sequence). The CDR3 is made up of 15 amino acids. The CDR3 reads CASSLRQGGYEKLFF. CDR3 sequence (DNA): TGTGCCAGCAGCCTAAGACAGGGCGGTTATGAAAAACTGTTTTTT.

The chain carries TRBV2 and TRBJ1-1, with D hard to call. This CDR3 has 13 residues. Germline assignment: CDR1 SNHLY and CDR2 FYNNEI. V was cut by 6 bases and J by 0 bases, with 8 bases left in between. The CDR3 nucleotides are TGTGCCAGCAGCAAAACACTGAACACTGAAGCTTTCTTT. Amino acid sequence: CASSKTLNTEAFF.